Presented here are 5 T cell receptor beta chains from one specimen sequenced in a study of PD-1 blockade in classical Hodgkin lymphoma. Each and every patient relapsed after autologous stem cell transplantation, and patients got differing brentuximab vedotin exposure. This table comes from immunoSEQ multiplex PCR, and its TCRdb copy is limited to in-frame clones, with some not included. The sample records 20,000 to 30,000 clones, approximately 81% being singletons. The sequencing here drew on peripheral blood mononuclear cells (PBMCs), taken before the second cycle of nivolumab. These receptors originate from a human donor with classical Hodgkin lymphoma.

The chain combines TRBV5-4 with TRBJ2-3; D is possibly TRBD1 (5 bases). Germline values: CDR1 SGHNT, CDR2 YYREEE (reference sequence). Trimming pared 3 bases from V and 2 bases from J, leaving 16 bases between. The CDR3 contains 16 residues. The CDR3, as DNA: TGTGCCAGCAGCTCACCGCGGCAGGGTACCACAGATACGCAGTATTTT. Protein sequence: CASSSPRQGTTDTQYF. Based on the CDR3 plus reference TRBV5-4 and TRBJ2-3, the full variable domain is ETGVTQSPTHLIKTRGQQVTLRCSSQSGHNTVSWYQQALGQGPQFIFQYYREEENGRGNFPPRFSGLQFPNYSSELNVNALELDDSALYLCASSSPRQGTTDTQYFGPGTRLTVL.

The chain is built from TRBV18 and TRBJ1-4; D is perhaps TRBD1 (5 bases). Germline CDR1 is KGHSH and CDR2 is LQKENI. Trimming pared 0 bases from V and 8 bases from J, leaving 16 bases between. CDR3 length: 16 amino acids. The CDR3 sequence is CASSPPQGGLEEKLFF. CDR3 nucleotides: TGTGCCAGCTCACCACCGCAGGGAGGTTTAGAGGAAAAACTGTTTTTT.

This clone was detected only once. The chain employs TRBV7-6 and TRBJ2-3, with 7 bases matching TRBD1. V dropped 5 bases and J dropped 2; count of bases not matched to a gene: 4. The CDR3 is 14 residues long. CDR1 is SGHVS, CDR2 FNYEAQ, per germline. The CDR3: CASSRTGVTDTQYF. CDR3 DNA sequence: TGTGCCAGCAGCCGGACAGGCGTCACAGATACGCAGTATTTT.

The chain employs TRBV6-5 and TRBJ2-7, with 7 nucleotides matching TRBD1. With V trimmed by 6 bases and J by 6 bases, 11 bases remained unmatched. Germline V gene sequence: CDR1 MNHEY, CDR2 SVGAGI. The CDR3 runs to 14 residues. The CDR3 nucleotides are TGTGCCAGCAGACCCCGACAGGGTTCCGGCGAGCAGTACTTC. Encoded protein: CASRPRQGSGEQYF.

This chain links TRBV19 with TRBJ2-2; tentative D call: TRBD1 (6 bases). Trimming cost V 2 bases and J 2 bases, with 24 bases left between them. The CDR3 sequence is 20 residues long. Germline values: CDR1 LNHDA, CDR2 SQIVND (reference sequence). The CDR3 DNA is TGTGCCAGTAGTATAACGAAACCCACCACTGACAGGAGAAACACCGGGGAGCTGTTTTTT. As protein: CASSITKPTTDRRNTGELFF.